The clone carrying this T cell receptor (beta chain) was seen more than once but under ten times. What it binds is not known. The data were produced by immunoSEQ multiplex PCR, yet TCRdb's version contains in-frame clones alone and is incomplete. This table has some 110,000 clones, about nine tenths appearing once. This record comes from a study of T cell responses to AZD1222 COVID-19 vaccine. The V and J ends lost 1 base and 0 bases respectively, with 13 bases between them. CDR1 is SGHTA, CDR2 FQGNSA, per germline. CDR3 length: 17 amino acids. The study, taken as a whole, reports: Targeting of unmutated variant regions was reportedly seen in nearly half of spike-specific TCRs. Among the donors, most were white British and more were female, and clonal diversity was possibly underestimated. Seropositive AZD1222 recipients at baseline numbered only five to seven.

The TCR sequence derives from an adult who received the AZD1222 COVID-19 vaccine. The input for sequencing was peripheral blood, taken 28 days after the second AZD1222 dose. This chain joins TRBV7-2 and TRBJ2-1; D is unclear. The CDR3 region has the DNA TGTGCCAGCAGCTTAGATCTGGGCGGAAGCTCCTACAATGAGCAGTTCTTC. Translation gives CASSLDLGGSSYNEQFF. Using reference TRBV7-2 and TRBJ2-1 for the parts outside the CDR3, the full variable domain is GAGVSQSPSNKVTEKGKDVELRCDPISGHTALYWYRQSLGQGLEFLIYFQGNSAPDKSGLPSDRFSAERTGGSVSTLTIQRTQQEDSAVYLCASSLDLGGSSYNEQFFGPGTRLTVL.